Sequencing of this T cell receptor beta chain was carried out in a study of T cells in localized non-small cell lung cancer. TCRdb's copy holds only in-frame clones and misses some; the assay was immunoSEQ multiplex PCR. Of some 80,000 clones detected, 84% appear once; the ten largest clones hold under 3.5%. This clone was seen a handful of times. The target antigen is unknown. General observations from the study: Sequencing covered just one tumor region, so heterogeneity cannot be ruled out. Median detection of top 100 tumor clones in adjacent lung was under 75 clones. Uninvolved neighboring lung showed the greatest T cell clonality, exceeding tumor. A higher density of T cells in blood coincided with extended overall survival.

The CDR3 extends over 12 amino acids. Germline-derived CDR1 and CDR2 are LNHNV and YYDKDF (reference sequence). Trimming shortened V by 1 base and J by 5 bases, and 3 bases separated the two germline ends. The V and J genes are TRBV15 and TRBJ1-5, with D uncertain. The TCR comes from a man aged 35 to 69 with stage I lung adenocarcinoma. The material sequenced was peripheral blood, taken before any cancer treatment. The CDR3 reads CATSRAHQPQHF. CDR3 coding DNA: TGTGCCACCAGCAGAGCCCATCAGCCCCAGCATTTT.